The entry below describes one T cell receptor (beta chain). Germline CDR1 GTSNPN, CDR2 SVGIG (reference sequence). The ends lost 2 bases at V and 5 bases at J; junction bases unmatched: 2. This CDR3 contains 13 residues. The sample is drawn from a study of blood T cell repertoires in COVID-19. Study overall: COVID-19 samples from acute and convalescent phases originated in the United States, Italy and Spain. From T cells, B-cell-depleted T cells, or PBMCs came the material, which was cDNA or gDNA.

In the authors' workflow: The authors estimated nucleated cell counts from reference gene primer amplification. The repertoire was sequenced with immunoSEQ multiplex PCR; TCRdb's copy has only in-frame clones and lacks some. V and J calls and clone size are copied from that table; D and trimming were computed from the DNA. Among 100,000 to 150,000 clones listed, 80% were seen once. The TCR was taken from a human donor in a cohort sampled during active COVID-19. The sequencing sample was made of peripheral blood. This rearrangement joins TRBV30 to TRBJ1-2; 10 nucleotides agree with TRBD1. The CDR3 sequence: CAWSRDRGYGYTF. CDR3 coding DNA: TGTGCCTGGAGTCGGGACAGGGGATATGGCTACACCTTC.